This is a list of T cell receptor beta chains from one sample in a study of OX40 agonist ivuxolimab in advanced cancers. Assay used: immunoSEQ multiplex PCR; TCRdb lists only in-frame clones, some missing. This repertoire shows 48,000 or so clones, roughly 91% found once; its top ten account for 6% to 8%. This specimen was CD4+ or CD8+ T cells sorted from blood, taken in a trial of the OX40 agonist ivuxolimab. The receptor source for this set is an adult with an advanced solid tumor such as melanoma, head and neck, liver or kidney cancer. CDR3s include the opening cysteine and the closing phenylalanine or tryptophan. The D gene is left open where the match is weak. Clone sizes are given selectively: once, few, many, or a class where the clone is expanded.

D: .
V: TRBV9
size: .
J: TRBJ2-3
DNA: TGTGCCAGCGGCCAAGGAGGAGAGAGCACAGATACGCAGTATTTT
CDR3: CASGQGGESTDTQYF

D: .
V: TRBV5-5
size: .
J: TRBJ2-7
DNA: TGTGCCAGCAGCCTCGGGCTACAGGAGCAGTACTTC
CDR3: CASSLGLQEQYF

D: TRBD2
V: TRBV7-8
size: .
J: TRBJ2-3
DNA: TGTGCCAGCAGCCCCCAGGACGGGGGGACAGATACGCAGTATTTT
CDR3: CASSPQDGGTDTQYF

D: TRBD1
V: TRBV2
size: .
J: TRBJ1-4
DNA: TGTGCCAGCAGTGAACGAGGACAGGTGGGAATAAATGAAAAACTGTTTTTT
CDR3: CASSERGQVGINEKLFF

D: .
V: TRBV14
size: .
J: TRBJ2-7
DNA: TGTGCCAGCAGTCCCCGGGGACAGTCGGGGGGAGAGCAGTACTTC
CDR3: CASSPRGQSGGEQYF

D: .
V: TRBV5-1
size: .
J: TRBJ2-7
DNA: TGCGCCAGCAGCTTGGTAGGGTCCTACGAGCAGTACTTC
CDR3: CASSLVGSYEQYF

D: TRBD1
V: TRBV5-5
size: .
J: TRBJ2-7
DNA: TGTGCCAGCAGCTCCCAGACAGGGGGTAGTGAGCAGTACTTC
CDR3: CASSSQTGGSEQYF

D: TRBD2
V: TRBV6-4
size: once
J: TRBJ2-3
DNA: TGTGCCAGCAGTGGGACTAGCGGGGAGAATAGCACAGATACGCAGTATTTT
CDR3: CASSGTSGENSTDTQYF

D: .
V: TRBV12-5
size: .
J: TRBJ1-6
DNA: TGTGCTAGTGGTTTTTTGGTAGCCCAGGGCGATAGCTCCTATAATTCACCCCTCCACTTT
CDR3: CASGFLVAQGDSSYNSPLHF

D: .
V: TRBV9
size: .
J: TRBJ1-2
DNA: TGTGCCAGCAGCGTAGGGGATACAGGGAACTATGGCTACACCTTC
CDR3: CASSVGDTGNYGYTF

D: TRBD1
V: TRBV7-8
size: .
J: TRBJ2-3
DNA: TGTGCCAGCAGCCTGGGTACAGGGGCCCGCACAGATACGCAGTATTTT
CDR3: CASSLGTGARTDTQYF

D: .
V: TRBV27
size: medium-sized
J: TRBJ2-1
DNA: TGTGCCAGCAATCCTCAGGGTCCCAATGAGCAGTTCTTC
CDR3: CASNPQGPNEQFF

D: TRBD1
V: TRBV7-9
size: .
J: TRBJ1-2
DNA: TGTGCCAGCAGCTTAGGACAGGGAACTAACTATGGCTACACCTTC
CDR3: CASSLGQGTNYGYTF

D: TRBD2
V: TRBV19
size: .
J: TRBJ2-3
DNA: TGTGCCAGTAGTATGCGCGGACTAGCGATTAACACAGATACGCAGTATTTT
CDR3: CASSMRGLAINTDTQYF

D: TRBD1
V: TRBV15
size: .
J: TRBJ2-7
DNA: TGTGCCACCAGCAGGGGGAACCGGGACAGTTCCTACGAGCAGTACTTC
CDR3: CATSRGNRDSSYEQYF

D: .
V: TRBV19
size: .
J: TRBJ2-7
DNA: TGTGCCAGTAGTATGGAGTATCGGGCCGAGCAGTACTTC
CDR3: CASSMEYRAEQYF

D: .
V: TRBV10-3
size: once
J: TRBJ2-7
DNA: TGTGCCATCAGCTACCCGGGGCACGAGCAGTACTTC
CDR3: CAISYPGHEQYF

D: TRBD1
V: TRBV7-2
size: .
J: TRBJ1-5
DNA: TGTGCCAGCAGCTTAGGGTTCCGGACAGGGCGATATAGCAATCAGCCCCAGCATTTT
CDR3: CASSLGFRTGRYSNQPQHF

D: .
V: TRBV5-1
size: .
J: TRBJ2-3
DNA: TGCGCCAGCAGCTTCACCGGGACTGGAGATACGCAGTATTTT
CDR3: CASSFTGTGDTQYF

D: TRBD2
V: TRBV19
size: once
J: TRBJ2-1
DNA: TGTGCCAGTAGTGATGCGGGGGACTACAATGAGCAGTTCTTC
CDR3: CASSDAGDYNEQFF

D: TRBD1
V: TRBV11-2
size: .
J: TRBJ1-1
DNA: TGTGCCAGCAGCTGGGACAGGGGGTCTGGCACTGAAGCTTTCTTT
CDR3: CASSWDRGSGTEAFF

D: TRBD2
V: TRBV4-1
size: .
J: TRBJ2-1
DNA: TGCGCCAGCAGCCAAGAGGGGGTAGCGGGGAGCTCCTACAATGAGCAGTTCTTC
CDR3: CASSQEGVAGSSYNEQFF

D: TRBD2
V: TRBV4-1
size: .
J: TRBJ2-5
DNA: TGCGCCAGCAGCCAAGAACGAAGACTAGCCGAAACCCAGTACTTC
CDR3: CASSQERRLAETQYF

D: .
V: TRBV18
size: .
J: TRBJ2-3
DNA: TGTGCCAGCTCACCACCTTCGAGCACAGATACGCAGTATTTT
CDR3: CASSPPSSTDTQYF

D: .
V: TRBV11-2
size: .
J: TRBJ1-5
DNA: TGTGCCAGCAGCTTAGGGGGATGGGGCAATCAGCCCCAGCATTTT
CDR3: CASSLGGWGNQPQHF

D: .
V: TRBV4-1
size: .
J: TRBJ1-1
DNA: TGCGCCAGCAGCCAAGATAGGGGGGCGGGGAACACTGAAGCTTTCTTT
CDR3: CASSQDRGAGNTEAFF

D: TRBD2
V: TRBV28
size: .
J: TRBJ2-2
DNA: TGTGCCAGCAGTTTACAGGGAGGAGCGGGGGTTGCCGGGGAGCTGTTTTTT
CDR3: CASSLQGGAGVAGELFF

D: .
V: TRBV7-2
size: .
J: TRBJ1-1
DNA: TGTGCCAGCAGCGAAGACAGGATAGGGAGTTGGTACACTGAAGCTTTCTTT
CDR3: CASSEDRIGSWYTEAFF

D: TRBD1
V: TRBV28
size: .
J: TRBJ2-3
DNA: TGTGCCAGCAGTTCTAGGACAGGGGGCCTGGATACGCAGTATTTT
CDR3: CASSSRTGGLDTQYF

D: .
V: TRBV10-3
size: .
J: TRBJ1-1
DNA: TGTGCCACCCTCCGCGGCGCGGGGCAAGAAGCTTTCTTT
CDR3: CATLRGAGQEAFF

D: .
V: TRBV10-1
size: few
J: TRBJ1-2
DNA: TGCGCCAGCAGTGCGTACAGAGGGGATGGCTACACCTTC
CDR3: CASSAYRGDGYTF

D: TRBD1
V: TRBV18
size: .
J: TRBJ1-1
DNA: TGTGCCAGCTCACCCGGACAGGGGGATGAAGCTTTCTTT
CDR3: CASSPGQGDEAFF

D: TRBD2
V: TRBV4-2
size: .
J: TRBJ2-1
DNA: TGTGCCAGCAGCCAAGATGGGACTAGTCCGTACAATGAGCAGTTCTTC
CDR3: CASSQDGTSPYNEQFF

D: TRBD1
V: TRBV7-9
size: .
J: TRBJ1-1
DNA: TGTGCCAGCAGCCATGGGACAGCAAGGGGGGAGAACACTGAAGCTTTCTTT
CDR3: CASSHGTARGENTEAFF

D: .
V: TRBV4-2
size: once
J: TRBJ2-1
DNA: TGTGCCAGCAGCCAAGGGGGAGCCTACAATGAGCAGTTCTTC
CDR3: CASSQGGAYNEQFF

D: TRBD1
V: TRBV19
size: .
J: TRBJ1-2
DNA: TGTGCCAGTAGTATAGATGGAGGGGGCGACTATGGCTACACCTTC
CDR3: CASSIDGGGDYGYTF

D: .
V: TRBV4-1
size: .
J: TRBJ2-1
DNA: TGCGCCAGCAGCCAAGGGGTTGGGTACAATGAGCAGTTCTTC
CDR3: CASSQGVGYNEQFF

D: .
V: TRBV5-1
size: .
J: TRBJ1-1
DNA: TGCGCCAGCAGCTTGTTTCCAGAGGCAGCCGGCACTGAAGCTTTCTTT
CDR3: CASSLFPEAAGTEAFF

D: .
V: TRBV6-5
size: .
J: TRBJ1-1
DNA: TGTGCCAGCAGCATCGGGAGGAACACTGAAGCTTTCTTT
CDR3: CASSIGRNTEAFF

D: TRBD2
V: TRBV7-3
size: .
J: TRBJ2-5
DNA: TGTGCCAGCAGCTCGCTAGCGGGGGGTCGGGAGACCCAGTACTTC
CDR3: CASSSLAGGRETQYF

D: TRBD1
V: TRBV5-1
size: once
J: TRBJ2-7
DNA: TGCGCCAGCACTCCAGGGGGCTACGAGCAGTACTTC
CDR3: CASTPGGYEQYF

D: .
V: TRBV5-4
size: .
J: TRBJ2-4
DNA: TGTGCCAGCAGCTTATCTACGGAAAACATTCAGTACTTC
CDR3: CASSLSTENIQYF